This TCR beta chain originates from a study of siplizumab effects on memory and regulatory T cells. General observations from the study: In unstimulated cells, naive T cells appeared more diverse than memory T cells and seemed major alloresponse contributors.

A remark on this clone: As yet, its antigen is unknown.

Germline CDR1 and CDR2: MGHDK and SYGVNS. J lost 7 bases, V lost 6 bases, and 9 bases had no gene match. CDR3 length: 14 amino acids. The data were produced by immunoSEQ multiplex PCR, yet TCRdb's version contains in-frame clones alone and is incomplete. The data contain about 85,000 clones, roughly 94% of them singletons. The rearrangement uses TRBV25-1 and TRBJ1-5, with TRBD1 identical over 7 bases. Sequenced sample: CD8+ T cells sorted from blood. The sequence came from a human donor in good health. The DNA of the CDR3 is TGTGCCAGCAGCGACAGGGTACTACAGCAGCCCCAGCATTTT. Translating gives CASSDRVLQQPQHF.